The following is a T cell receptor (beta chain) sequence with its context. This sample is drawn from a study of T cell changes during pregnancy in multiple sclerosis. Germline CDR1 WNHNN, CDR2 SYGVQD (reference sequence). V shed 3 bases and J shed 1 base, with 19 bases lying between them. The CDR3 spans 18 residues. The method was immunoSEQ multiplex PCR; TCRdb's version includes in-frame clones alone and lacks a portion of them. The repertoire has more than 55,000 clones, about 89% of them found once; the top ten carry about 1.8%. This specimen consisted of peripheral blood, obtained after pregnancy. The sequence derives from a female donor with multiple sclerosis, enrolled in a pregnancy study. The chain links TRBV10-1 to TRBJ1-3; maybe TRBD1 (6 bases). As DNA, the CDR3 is TGCGCCAGCAGTGACGAAGGGCAGGGGACGGGATCTGGAAACACCATATATTTT. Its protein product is CASSDEGQGTGSGNTIYF.